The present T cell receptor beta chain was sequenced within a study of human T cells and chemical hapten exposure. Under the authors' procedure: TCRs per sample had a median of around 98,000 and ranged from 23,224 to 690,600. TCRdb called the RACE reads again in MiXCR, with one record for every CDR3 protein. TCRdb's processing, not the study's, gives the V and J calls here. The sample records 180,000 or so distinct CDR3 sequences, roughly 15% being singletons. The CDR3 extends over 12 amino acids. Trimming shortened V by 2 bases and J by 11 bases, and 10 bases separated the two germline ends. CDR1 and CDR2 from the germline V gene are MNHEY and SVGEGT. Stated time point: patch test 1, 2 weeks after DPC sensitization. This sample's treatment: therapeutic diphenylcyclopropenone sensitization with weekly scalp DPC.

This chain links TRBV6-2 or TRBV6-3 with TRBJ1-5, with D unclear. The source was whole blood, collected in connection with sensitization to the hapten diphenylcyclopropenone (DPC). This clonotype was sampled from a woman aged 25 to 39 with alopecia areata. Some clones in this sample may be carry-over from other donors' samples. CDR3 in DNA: TGTGCCAGCAGTTACCCTTCAATGGCCCAGCATTTT. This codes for CASSYPSMAQHF.